A selection of T cell receptor beta chains follows, all from one sample in a study of blood T cell repertoires in COVID-19. Produced via immunoSEQ multiplex PCR; TCRdb's table is partial and in-frame only. The sample carries 150,000 to 200,000 clones, around 87% recorded once. Sequencing was performed on peripheral blood. The receptor source for this set is a woman aged 70-85 years with COVID-19, enrolled during active disease. Each CDR3 is given with its conserved first and last residue. Fields, in order: V gene, J gene, CDR3 protein.

v_call: TRBV2; j_call: TRBJ1-6; cdr3_aa: CASSFDRVDSPLHF
v_call: TRBV7-2; j_call: TRBJ1-5; cdr3_aa: CASSFGGTGVGQPQHF
v_call: TRBV9; j_call: TRBJ2-7; cdr3_aa: CASSGAGYEQYF
v_call: TRBV28; j_call: TRBJ1-1; cdr3_aa: CASSIHRVTEAFF
v_call: TRBV29-1; j_call: TRBJ1-4; cdr3_aa: CGGRYNEKLFF
v_call: TRBV6-5; j_call: TRBJ2-1; cdr3_aa: CASSYRDIAYNEQFF
v_call: TRBV7-9; j_call: TRBJ2-4; cdr3_aa: CASSLGGESKNIQYF
v_call: TRBV24-1; j_call: TRBJ1-1; cdr3_aa: CATSDRYATGKAFF
v_call: TRBV7-3; j_call: TRBJ2-1; cdr3_aa: CASSLGLAGGYEQFF
v_call: TRBV7-9; j_call: TRBJ1-1; cdr3_aa: CASSHDRVGVWNTEAFF
v_call: TRBV5-1; j_call: TRBJ2-5; cdr3_aa: CASSPRGGLKSKETQYF
v_call: TRBV3-1/TRBV3-2; j_call: TRBJ1-6; cdr3_aa: CASSPLNSPLHF
v_call: TRBV20-1; j_call: TRBJ2-7; cdr3_aa: CSASAVGYPSYEQYF
v_call: TRBV3-1/TRBV3-2; j_call: TRBJ1-4; cdr3_aa: CASSPGGEGKLFF
v_call: TRBV6-5; j_call: TRBJ1-5; cdr3_aa: CASSRGQGGEQPQHF
v_call: TRBV19; j_call: TRBJ1-1; cdr3_aa: CASSDRGRGNTEAFF